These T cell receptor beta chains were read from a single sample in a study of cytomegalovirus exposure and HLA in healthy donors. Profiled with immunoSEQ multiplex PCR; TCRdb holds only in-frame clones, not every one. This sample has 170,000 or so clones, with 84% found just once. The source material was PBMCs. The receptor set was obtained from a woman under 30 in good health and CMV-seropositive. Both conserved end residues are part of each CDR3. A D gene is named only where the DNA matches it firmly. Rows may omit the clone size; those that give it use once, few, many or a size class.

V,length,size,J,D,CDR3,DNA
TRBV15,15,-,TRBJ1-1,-,CATSRVPRANTEAFF,TGTGCCACCAGCAGAGTGCCCAGGGCGAACACTGAAGCTTTCTTT
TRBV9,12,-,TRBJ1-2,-,CASSTRTDGYTF,TGTGCCAGCAGCACCCGGACAGATGGCTACACCTTC
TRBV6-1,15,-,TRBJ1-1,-,CASSEDIYADTEAFF,TGTGCCAGCAGTGAGGATATCTACGCGGACACTGAAGCTTTCTTT
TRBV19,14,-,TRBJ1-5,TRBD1,CASTVGQGAWPQHF,TGTGCCAGCACTGTTGGACAGGGGGCTTGGCCCCAGCATTTT
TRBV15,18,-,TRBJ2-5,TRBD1,CATSRDPGRRDRGETQYF,TGTGCCACCAGCAGAGATCCCGGCCGGCGGGACAGGGGAGAGACCCAGTACTTC
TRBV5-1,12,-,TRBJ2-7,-,CASSLTSYEQYF,TGCGCCAGCAGCCTGACTTCCTACGAGCAGTACTTC
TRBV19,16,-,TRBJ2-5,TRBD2,CASSRSSGVGQETQYF,TGTGCCAGTAGTAGGTCTAGCGGGGTTGGGCAAGAGACCCAGTACTTC
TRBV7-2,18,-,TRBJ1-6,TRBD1,CASSSGTVRSSYNSPLHF,TGTGCCAGCAGCTCCGGGACAGTCCGAAGCTCCTATAATTCACCCCTCCACTTT
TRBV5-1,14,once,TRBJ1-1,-,CASSLGELNTEAFF,TGCGCCAGCAGCTTAGGGGAACTGAACACTGAAGCTTTCTTT
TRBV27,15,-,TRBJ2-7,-,CASSLYPTDPYEQYF,TGTGCCAGCAGTTTATACCCGACAGACCCCTACGAGCAGTACTTC
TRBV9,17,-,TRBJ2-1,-,CASSAPGGDRANNEQFF,TGTGCCAGCAGCGCCCCCGGGGGGGACAGGGCCAACAATGAGCAGTTCTTC
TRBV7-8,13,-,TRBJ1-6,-,CASSLYVNSPLHF,TGTGCCAGCAGCTTATATGTGAATTCACCCCTCCACTTT
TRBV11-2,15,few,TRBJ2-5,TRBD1,CASRGGQGSWGTQYF,TGTGCCAGCAGGGGCGGACAGGGGAGTTGGGGGACCCAGTACTTC
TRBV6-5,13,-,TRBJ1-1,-,CASSARGGTEAFF,TGTGCCAGCAGTGCCCGGGGGGGCACTGAAGCTTTCTTT
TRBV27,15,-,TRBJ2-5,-,CASSRRASQVETQYF,TGTGCCAGCAGCCGGCGGGCCTCGCAGGTAGAGACCCAGTACTTC
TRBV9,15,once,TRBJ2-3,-,CASSVSLAGTDTQYF,TGTGCCAGCAGCGTATCCTTAGCCGGCACAGATACGCAGTATTTT
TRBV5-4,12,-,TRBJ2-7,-,CASGRGSYEQYF,TGTGCCAGCGGTCGGGGTTCCTACGAGCAGTACTTC
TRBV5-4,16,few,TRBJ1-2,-,CASSLGAGGSDYGYTF,TGTGCCAGCAGCTTGGGAGCGGGGGGCTCTGACTATGGCTACACCTTC
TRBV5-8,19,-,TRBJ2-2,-,CASSLVRGSGNTNTGELFF,TGTGCCAGCAGCTTGGTGCGGGGTAGCGGTAATACGAACACCGGGGAGCTGTTTTTT
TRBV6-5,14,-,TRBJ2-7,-,CASSVERGGYEQYF,TGTGCCAGCAGTGTGGAAAGGGGCGGCTACGAGCAGTACTTC
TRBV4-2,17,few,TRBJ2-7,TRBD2,CASSQGGLADFSYEQYF,TGTGCCAGCAGCCAAGGGGGACTAGCGGACTTCTCCTACGAGCAGTACTTC
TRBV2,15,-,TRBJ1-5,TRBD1,CASSDRGREFQPQHF,TGTGCCAGCAGTGACAGGGGGCGGGAATTTCAGCCCCAGCATTTT
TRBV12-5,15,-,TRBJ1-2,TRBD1,CASGSGTGLNYGYTF,TGTGCTAGTGGTTCGGGGACAGGGCTTAACTATGGCTACACCTTC
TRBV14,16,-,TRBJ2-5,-,CASSQDSVWYQETQYF,TGTGCCAGCAGCCAAGATAGCGTTTGGTACCAAGAGACCCAGTACTTC
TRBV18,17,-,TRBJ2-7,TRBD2,CASSHVTGGTETYEQYF,TGTGCCAGCTCACACGTAACCGGGGGGACCGAGACCTACGAGCAGTACTTC
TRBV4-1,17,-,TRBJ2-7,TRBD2,CASSQDGLAGGDYEQYF,TGCGCCAGCAGCCAAGATGGTCTGGCGGGGGGTGACTACGAGCAGTACTTC
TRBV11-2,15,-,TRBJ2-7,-,CASSLVRGLTYEQYF,TGTGCCAGCAGCCTCGTGCGGGGCCTAACCTACGAGCAGTACTTC
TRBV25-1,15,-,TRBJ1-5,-,CASSESGGTNQPQHF,TGTGCCAGCAGTGAATCGGGAGGGACCAATCAGCCCCAGCATTTT
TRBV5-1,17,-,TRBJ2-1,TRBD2,CASSLAPSAGAYNEQFF,TGCGCCAGCAGCTTGGCCCCATCAGCGGGGGCGTACAATGAGCAGTTCTTC